This T cell receptor beta chain stems from a study of blood T cell repertoires in COVID-19. The CDR3 is made up of 14 amino acids. V was pared by 2 bases and J by 3 bases, with 10 bases between. The germline V gene has CDR1 MNHNS and CDR2 SASEGT. Produced via immunoSEQ multiplex PCR; TCRdb's table is partial and in-frame only. The data contain fewer than 30,000 clones, around 72% of them singletons. The sequence came from a boy younger than 10 with active or convalescent COVID-19. This chain uses TRBV6-1 with TRBJ1-1; D not resolved. Material for sequencing was peripheral blood. CDR3 residues: CASSERSWYTEAFF. The CDR3, as DNA: TGTGCCAGCAGTGAACGTAGCTGGTACACTGAAGCTTTCTTT.